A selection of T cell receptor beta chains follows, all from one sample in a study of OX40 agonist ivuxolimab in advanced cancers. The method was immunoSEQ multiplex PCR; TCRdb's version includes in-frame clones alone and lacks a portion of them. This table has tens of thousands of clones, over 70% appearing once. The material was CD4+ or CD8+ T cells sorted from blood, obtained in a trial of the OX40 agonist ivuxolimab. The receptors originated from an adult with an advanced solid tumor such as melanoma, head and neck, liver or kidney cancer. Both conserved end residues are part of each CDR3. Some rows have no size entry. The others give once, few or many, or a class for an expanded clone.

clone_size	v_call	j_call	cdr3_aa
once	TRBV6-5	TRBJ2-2	CASSSQWVELFF
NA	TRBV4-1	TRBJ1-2	CASSQGPRDYGYTF
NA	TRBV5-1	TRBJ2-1	CASSLSAGQGYNEQFF
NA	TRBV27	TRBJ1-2	CASTMRQGVGYTF
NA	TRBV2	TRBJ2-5	CASRQGQETQYF
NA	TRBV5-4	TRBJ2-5	CASHRTSGSRGETQYF
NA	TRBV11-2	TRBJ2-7	CASSLTPVGGGEQYF
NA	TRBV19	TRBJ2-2	CASSLLGTALANTGELFF
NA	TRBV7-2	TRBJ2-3	CASSLVRLAGGATDTQYF
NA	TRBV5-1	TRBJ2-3	CASSFPGQATDTQYF